These 31 T cell receptor beta chains were sequenced from one sample in a study of blood T cell repertoires in COVID-19. Sequenced by immunoSEQ multiplex PCR; TCRdb stores in-frame clones only, minus some. The table lists 150,000 or so clones, about three quarters of them singletons. Sequencing was carried out using peripheral blood. These receptors all stem from an elderly woman with active or convalescent COVID-19.

The chain combines TRBV7-9 with TRBJ2-2; 7 nucleotides align to TRBD2. CDR3 length equals 15 residues. J was trimmed by 2 bases and V by 5 bases; bases with no gene match: 5. Per the germline V gene, CDR1 is SEHNR and CDR2 is FQNEAQ (reference sequence). CDR3: CASSTRDYNTGELFF. The CDR3 DNA sequence: TGTGCCAGCAGCACGAGGGACTACAACACCGGGGAGCTGTTTTTT.

The rearrangement joins TRBV7-2 to TRBJ2-3, with 9 positions matching TRBD2. This CDR3 has 16 amino acids. Germline-derived CDR1 and CDR2 are SGHTA and FQGNSA. V lost 2 bases to trimming and J lost 8 bases; unmatched junction nucleotides: 11. CDR3 protein: CASSLRRGGHGGTQYF. In DNA form, the CDR3 reads TGTGCCAGCAGCTTAAGGCGGGGGGGCCACGGCGGTACGCAGTATTTT.

V usage is TRBV30 and J usage is TRBJ2-7, with a tentative D call TRBD1 (6 bases). Germline assignment: CDR1 GTSNPN and CDR2 SVGIG (reference sequence). This CDR3 has 13 residues. V lost 5 bases, J lost 2 bases, and 13 bases lay in between. CDR3 nucleotides: TGTGCCTGGTCAAGGGGACAAACCTACGAGCAGTACTTC. It translates to CAWSRGQTYEQYF.

The chain combines TRBV19 with TRBJ2-3; perhaps TRBD2 as D (5 bases). Germline CDR1 reads LNHDA; CDR2 reads SQIVND (reference sequence). Deletions cut 0 bases from V and 3 bases from J, with 7 bases between. The CDR3 runs to 14 residues. CDR3 loop: CASSIDPGTDTQYF. The CDR3 DNA reads as TGTGCCAGTAGTATAGATCCGGGAACAGATACGCAGTATTTT.

The chain uses TRBV27 and TRBJ2-7; 12 nucleotides match TRBD1. Trimming at V came to 6 bases and at J to 0 bases, leaving 6 bases not matched to a gene. The CDR3 is 16 amino acids. The germline gives CDR1 MNHEY, CDR2 SMNVEV (reference sequence). The CDR3 coding sequence is TGTGCCAGCAGGCTAGGGACAGGGGGCTTCTCCTACGAGCAGTACTTC. Protein product: CASRLGTGGFSYEQYF.

This chain links TRBV19 with TRBJ2-1, with TRBD2 identical over 7 bases. V was clipped by 9 bases and J by 6 bases; unmatched bases: 17. CDR1 is LNHDA, CDR2 SQIVND, per germline (reference sequence). The CDR3 contains 16 residues. CDR3 bases: TGTGCCAGCGACGGCGGGACTACCTTTTTTTCCAATGAGCAGTTCTTC. Amino acid sequence: CASDGGTTFFSNEQFF. Supplemented by reference TRBV19 and TRBJ2-1, the full variable domain reads DGGITQSPKYLFRKEGQNVTLSCEQNLNHDAMYWYRQDPGQGLRLIYYSQIVNDFQKGDIAEGYSVSREKKESFPLTVTSAQKNPTAFYLCASDGGTTFFSNEQFFGPGTRLTVL.

V is TRBV24-1 and J is TRBJ1-5, with TRBD1 as a possible D gene (6 bases). From germline, CDR1 is KGHDR and CDR2 SFDVKD. The CDR3 consists of 13 residues. V was pared by 9 bases and J by 7 bases, with 15 bases between. CDR3 coding DNA: TGTGCCACCCGGTGGGGGCGCTTCCAGCCCCAGCATTTT. Translation: CATRWGRFQPQHF.

The chain uses TRBV5-4 and TRBJ2-3; 11 positions match TRBD2. The CDR3 runs to 15 residues. The V segment lost 4 bases and the J segment 3 bases; nucleotides outside the gene matches: 4. Germline CDR1 is SGHNT and CDR2 is YYREEE (reference sequence). The CDR3 here is CASSRLAGNTDTQYF. The DNA for the CDR3 is TGTGCCAGCAGCCGACTAGCGGGGAATACAGATACGCAGTATTTT. Combining the CDR3 with reference TRBV5-4 and TRBJ2-3 gives the whole variable domain ETGVTQSPTHLIKTRGQQVTLRCSSQSGHNTVSWYQQALGQGPQFIFQYYREEENGRGNFPPRFSGLQFPNYSSELNVNALELDDSALYLCASSRLAGNTDTQYFGPGTRLTVL.

V usage is TRBV7-9 and J usage is TRBJ2-7; D is possibly TRBD2 (6 bases). This CDR3 contains 18 residues. V was trimmed by 3 bases and J by 4 bases, leaving 25 bases between them. From germline, CDR1 is SEHNR and CDR2 FQNEAQ (reference sequence). CDR3 protein: CASSLDPGLPGENYEQYF. The CDR3 DNA sequence: TGTGCCAGCAGCTTGGATCCGGGACTCCCTGGGGAAAATTACGAGCAGTACTTC.

Points on this clone: One junction end disagrees with the germline gene, perhaps due to a read error. This CDR3 reads CASSLVRNTLYF. DNA of the CDR3: TGTGCCAGCAGCTTAGTTCGAAACACCTTATATTTT. The chain is built from TRBV11-2 and TRBJ1-3; D is uncertain. CDR1 is SGHAT, CDR2 FQNNGV, per germline. There are 12 residues in the CDR3.

This chain connects TRBV3-1 (or the pseudogene TRBV3-2) to TRBJ2-3, with 11 bases aligning to TRBD2. The J segment lost 5 bases and the V segment lost 2 bases, leaving 9 bases of the junction unmatched. Germline V gives CDR1 LGHDT, CDR2 YNNKEL (reference sequence). The CDR3 is 17 amino acids. CDR3 nucleotides: TGTGCCAGCAGCCAACAACGGACTAGCGGGCTGGGAGATACGCAGTATTTT. Its translation: CASSQQRTSGLGDTQYF.

The chain recombines TRBV28 with TRBJ1-2, with D perhaps TRBD1 (6 bases). This CDR3 is built from 12 residues. V was cut by 7 bases and J by 8 bases, with 14 bases left in between. CDR1 is MDHEN and CDR2 is SYDVKM in the germline V gene. The CDR3 DNA sequence: TGTGCCAGCACTCAGGGGCCCGGCGGCTACACCTTC. It encodes CASTQGPGGYTF.

The V call is TRBV29-1, the J call TRBJ1-2; 7 bases agree with TRBD1. This CDR3 comprises 15 residues. The germline CDR1 and CDR2 sequences are SQVTM and ANQGSEA. V gave up 6 bases and J gave up 0 bases; unmatched junction bases: 10. CDR3 nucleotide sequence: TGCAGCGTGGATACAGGGGTTGTTGCTAACTATGGCTACACCTTC. It specifies CSVDTGVVANYGYTF.

This clone turned up a few times. V usage is TRBV5-1 and J usage is TRBJ1-5; TRBD1 agrees at 8 bases. This CDR3 contains 17 residues. J gave up 6 bases and V 4 bases, and 15 bases lay outside the gene matches. CDR1 and CDR2 (germline): SGHRS, YFSETQ. The CDR3 protein is CASSPGARQGFRQPQHF. CDR3 coding DNA: TGCGCCAGCAGCCCGGGGGCGAGACAGGGGTTTCGTCAGCCCCAGCATTTT.

The chain uses TRBV18 and TRBJ1-2; no reliable D call. Germline CDR1 reads KGHSH; CDR2 reads LQKENI. V was clipped by 1 base and J by 2 bases, with 23 bases between them. CDR3 size: 19 residues. CDR3 region: CASSPLSTSLGGRNYGYTF. As DNA, the CDR3 is TGTGCCAGCTCACCACTTTCTACCTCCCTCGGAGGCAGAAACTATGGCTACACCTTC.

The chain is built from TRBV5-1 and TRBJ2-3; D is perhaps TRBD2 (7 bases). This CDR3 region has 15 residues. CDR1 is SGHRS and CDR2 is YFSETQ in the germline V gene. V shed 3 bases and J shed 1 base, with 12 bases lying between them. CDR3 sequence: CASSSAGAGTDTQYF. CDR3 DNA: TGCGCCAGCAGCTCGGCGGGGGCAGGCACAGATACGCAGTATTTT.

This clone was seen many times. This chain joins TRBV18 and TRBJ1-1, with D possibly TRBD1 on 6 matching bases. The CDR3 length is 13 residues. The germline V gene encodes CDR1 KGHSH and CDR2 LQKENI. Trimming shortened V by 6 bases and J by 2 bases, and 10 bases separated the two germline ends. CDR3 coding DNA: TGTGCCAGCTCCAGACAGGTTAACACTGAAGCTTTCTTT. Encoded protein: CASSRQVNTEAFF.

The chain is built from TRBV4-1 and TRBJ1-1; D might be TRBD1 (6 bases). This CDR3 is 12 amino acids long. The V and J ends lost 4 bases and 8 bases respectively, with 11 bases between them. Germline V gives CDR1 MGHRA, CDR2 YSYEKL. CDR3: CASSPPTGEAFF. The CDR3 coding sequence is TGCGCCAGCAGCCCGCCGACAGGAGAAGCTTTCTTT.

The chain combines TRBV4-1 with TRBJ2-6; 8 nucleotides line up with TRBD1. Unmatched junction bases numbered 2, after V lost 1 base and J lost 0 bases. The CDR3 extends over 17 amino acids. Germline CDR1 reads MGHRA; CDR2 reads YSYEKL. In DNA, the CDR3 is TGCGCCAGCAGCCAAGGGACAGGGACCTCTGGGGCCAACGTCCTGACTTTC. Its translation: CASSQGTGTSGANVLTF.

The chain combines TRBV6-6 with TRBJ1-4; D remains ambiguous. The germline CDR1 and CDR2 sequences are MNHNY and SVGAGI (reference sequence). This CDR3 spans 15 amino acids. The V end was cut by 8 bases, the J end by 0 bases, with 13 bases between. CDR3 protein: CASRQASTTNEKLFF. CDR3 DNA: TGTGCCAGCCGGCAGGCTTCAACAACTAATGAAAAACTGTTTTTT.

V gene TRBV10-3 combines with J gene TRBJ2-7, with 13 bases lining up with TRBD2. Germline CDR1 ENHRY, CDR2 SYGVKD. Trimming took 9 bases from V and 3 from J; bases not matched to a gene: 5. The CDR3 spans 14 residues. The CDR3: CAIRTSGGRYEQYF. DNA for the CDR3: TGTGCCATTCGGACTAGCGGGGGCCGCTACGAGCAGTACTTC.

V is TRBV6-5 and J is TRBJ1-1; D remains ambiguous. V gave up 2 bases and J gave up 5 bases, with 9 bases separating them. The germline V gene encodes CDR1 MNHEY and CDR2 SVGAGI. The CDR3 extends over 13 amino acids. CDR3 in amino acids: CASSYRPRTEAFF. CDR3 coding DNA: TGTGCCAGCAGTTACCGACCGAGGACTGAAGCTTTCTTT.

This sequence joins TRBV3-1 (or the pseudogene TRBV3-2) and TRBJ1-5; 7 bases align to TRBD1. Trimming took 2 bases from V and 11 from J; bases not matched to a gene: 9. CDR1 is LGHDT, CDR2 YNNKEL, per germline (reference sequence). The CDR3 extends over 14 amino acids. This CDR3 is CASSQTGQSNSQHF. The DNA of the CDR3 is TGTGCCAGCAGCCAAACGGGACAGTCAAATTCCCAGCATTTT.

This clone was observed a single time. The genes are TRBV30 and TRBJ1-3; D gene unclear. The CDR3 length is 14 residues. CDR1 is GTSNPN, CDR2 SVGIG, per germline (reference sequence). The V gene lost 3 bases and the J gene lost 5 bases, with 14 bases spanning the gap. This CDR3 is CAWRGWTARNTIYF. The CDR3 DNA reads as TGTGCCTGGAGGGGGTGGACTGCCCGAAACACCATATATTTT.

V and J are TRBV28 and TRBJ1-4; unclear D gene. Between the trimmed V and J ends, which lost 2 bases and 8 bases, there was a span of 12 bases. The CDR3 is 14 amino acids. CDR1 MDHEN and CDR2 SYDVKM come from the germline V gene. The CDR3 DNA is TGTGCCAGCAGTTTAGTAGTTAGTTGGGAAAAACTGTTTTTT. Translated: CASSLVVSWEKLFF.

This chain uses TRBV19 with TRBJ2-3; a weak D match, TRBD1 (6 bases). Germline loops: CDR1 LNHDA, CDR2 SQIVND (reference sequence). The length of the CDR3 is 15 residues. Trimming shortened V by 5 bases and J by 1 base, and 13 bases separated the two germline ends. The CDR3 DNA reads as TGTGCCAGTAGTTCTCGACAGGATCGCACAGATACGCAGTATTTT. Its translation is CASSSRQDRTDTQYF.

This clone was seen a single time. V is TRBV11-2 and J is TRBJ2-1, with a tentative D call TRBD2 (6 bases). Germline V CDR1 and CDR2: SGHAT, FQNNGV. The V end lost 1 base, the J end lost 6 bases, and 13 bases lay between the germline ends. The CDR3 length is 15 residues. CDR3: CASSLVRDWGNEQFF. The CDR3 DNA follows: TGTGCCAGCAGCTTAGTCCGGGACTGGGGCAATGAGCAGTTCTTC.

The chain joins TRBV18 to TRBJ2-3; D may be TRBD2 (6 bases). This CDR3 comprises 18 residues. The V end was cut by 1 base, the J end by 2 bases, with 19 bases between. Per germline, CDR1 KGHSH and CDR2 LQKENI. The CDR3 DNA reads as TGTGCCAGCTCACCACGCCAGGGCGGCGGGGCGTTCACAGATACGCAGTATTTT. Translating it yields CASSPRQGGGAFTDTQYF.

The chain carries TRBV9 and TRBJ2-1; 10 bases agree with TRBD2. Germline-derived CDR1 and CDR2 are SGDLS and YYNGEE. With 0 bases clipped from V and 5 bases from J, the junction kept 5 bases outside the gene matches. The CDR3 contains 16 residues. The CDR3 loop reads CASSVALAGVNNEQFF. Written as DNA, the CDR3 is TGTGCCAGCAGCGTAGCCCTAGCGGGGGTAAACAATGAGCAGTTCTTC.

The rearrangement links TRBV4-1 to TRBJ2-2; TRBD1 might be the D (6 bases). The CDR3 totals 14 residues. The germline V gene has CDR1 MGHRA and CDR2 YSYEKL. Trimming removed 1 base at V and 4 bases at J, with 7 bases between. The CDR3 protein is CASSQAQGTGELFF. The DNA for the CDR3 is TGCGCCAGCAGCCAAGCACAGGGCACCGGGGAGCTGTTTTTT.

This clone was picked up a small number of times. The rearrangement joins TRBV3-1 (or the pseudogene TRBV3-2) to TRBJ2-7; 9 nucleotides agree with TRBD2. Losses at the gene ends were 1 base for V and 6 bases for J; bases not matched to a gene: 7. CDR3 length: 15 residues. Germline CDR1 LGHDT, CDR2 YNNKEL (reference sequence). Written as DNA, the CDR3 is TGTGCCAGCAGCCAAGCTCGCGGGGGGGCGGGCGAGCAGTACTTC. This gives the protein CASSQARGGAGEQYF.